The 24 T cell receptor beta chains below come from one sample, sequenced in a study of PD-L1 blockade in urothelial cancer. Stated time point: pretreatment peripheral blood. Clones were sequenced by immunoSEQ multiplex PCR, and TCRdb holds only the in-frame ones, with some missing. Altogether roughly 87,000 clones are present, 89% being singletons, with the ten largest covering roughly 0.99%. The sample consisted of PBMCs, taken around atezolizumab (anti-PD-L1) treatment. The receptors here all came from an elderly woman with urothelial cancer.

CDR3 region: CASSPAEDGYTF. The CDR3 coding sequence is TGTGCCAGCTCACCCGCGGAGGACGGCTACACCTTC. This chain connects TRBV18 to TRBJ1-2; no clear D gene. Germline CDR1 is KGHSH and CDR2 is LQKENI. V was shortened by 3 bases and J by 8 bases, with 10 bases between the two germline ends. This CDR3 has 12 residues.

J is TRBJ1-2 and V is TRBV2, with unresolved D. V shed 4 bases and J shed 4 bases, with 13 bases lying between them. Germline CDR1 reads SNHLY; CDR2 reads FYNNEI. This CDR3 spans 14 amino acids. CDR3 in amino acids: CASSVVDTGYGYTF. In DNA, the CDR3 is TGTGCCAGCAGTGTTGTCGACACCGGCTATGGCTACACCTTC.

The CDR3 sequence is CASSLRQGLKETQYF. CDR3 in DNA: TGTGCCAGCAGCTTGAGACAGGGGCTCAAAGAGACCCAGTACTTC. V and J are TRBV5-6 and TRBJ2-5; 8 bases agree with TRBD1. Germline CDR1 and CDR2: SGHDT and YYEEEE. The CDR3 has 15 residues. The V gene end was trimmed by 1 base and the J gene end by 3 bases; junction bases not matched to a gene: 5.

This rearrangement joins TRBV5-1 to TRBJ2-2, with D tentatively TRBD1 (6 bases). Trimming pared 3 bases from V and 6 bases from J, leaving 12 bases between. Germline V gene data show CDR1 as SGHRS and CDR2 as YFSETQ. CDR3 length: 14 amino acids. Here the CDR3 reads CASSSQGFSGELFF. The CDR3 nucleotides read TGCGCCAGCAGCTCACAGGGATTTTCCGGGGAGCTGTTTTTT.

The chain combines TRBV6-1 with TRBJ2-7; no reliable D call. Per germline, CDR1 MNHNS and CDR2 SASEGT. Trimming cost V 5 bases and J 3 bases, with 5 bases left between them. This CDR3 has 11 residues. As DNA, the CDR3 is TGTGCCAGCAGTATCGGCTACGAGCAGTACTTC. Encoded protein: CASSIGYEQYF.

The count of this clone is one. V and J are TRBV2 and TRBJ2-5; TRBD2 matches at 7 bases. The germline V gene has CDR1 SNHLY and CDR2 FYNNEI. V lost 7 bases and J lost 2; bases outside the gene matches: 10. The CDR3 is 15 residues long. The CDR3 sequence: CASKRGGPKQETQYF. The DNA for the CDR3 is TGTGCCAGCAAGCGGGGCGGCCCTAAACAAGAGACCCAGTACTTC.

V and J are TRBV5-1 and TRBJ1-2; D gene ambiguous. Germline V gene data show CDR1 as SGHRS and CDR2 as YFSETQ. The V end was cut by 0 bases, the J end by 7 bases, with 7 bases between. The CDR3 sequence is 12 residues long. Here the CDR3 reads CASSLGEGGYTF. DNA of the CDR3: TGCGCCAGCAGCTTGGGTGAGGGTGGCTACACCTTC.

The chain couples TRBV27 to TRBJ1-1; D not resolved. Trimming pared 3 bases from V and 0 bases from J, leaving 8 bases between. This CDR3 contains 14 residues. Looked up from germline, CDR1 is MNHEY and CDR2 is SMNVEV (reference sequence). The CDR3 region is CASSFSVMNTEAFF. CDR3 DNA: TGTGCCAGCAGTTTTTCAGTCATGAACACTGAAGCTTTCTTT.

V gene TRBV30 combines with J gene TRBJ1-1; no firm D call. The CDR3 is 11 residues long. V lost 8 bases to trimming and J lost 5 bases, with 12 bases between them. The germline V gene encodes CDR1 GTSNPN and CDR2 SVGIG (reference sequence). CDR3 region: CAATGGTEAFF. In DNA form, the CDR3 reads TGTGCCGCCACGGGAGGGACTGAAGCTTTCTTT.

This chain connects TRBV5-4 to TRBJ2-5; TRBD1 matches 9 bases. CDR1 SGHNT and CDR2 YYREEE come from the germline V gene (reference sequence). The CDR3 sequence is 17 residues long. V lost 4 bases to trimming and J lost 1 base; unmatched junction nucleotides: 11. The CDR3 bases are TGTGCCAGCAGCCCTCCGGGACAGGGATCAGGCCAAGAGACCCAGTACTTC. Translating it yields CASSPPGQGSGQETQYF.

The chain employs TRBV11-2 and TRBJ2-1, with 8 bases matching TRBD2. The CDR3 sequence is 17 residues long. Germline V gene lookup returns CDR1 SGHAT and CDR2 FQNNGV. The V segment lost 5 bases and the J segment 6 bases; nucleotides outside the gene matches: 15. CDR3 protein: CASSPLGGGLEFNEQFF. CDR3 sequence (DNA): TGTGCCAGCAGCCCCCTTGGAGGGGGACTAGAGTTCAATGAGCAGTTCTTC.

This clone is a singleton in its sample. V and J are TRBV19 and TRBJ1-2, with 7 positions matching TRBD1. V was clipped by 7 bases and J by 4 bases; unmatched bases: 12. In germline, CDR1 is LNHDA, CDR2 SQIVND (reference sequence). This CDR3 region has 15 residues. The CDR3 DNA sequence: TGTGCCAGTAATCACGACAGGGCTGCTGGCTATGGCTACACCTTC. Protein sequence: CASNHDRAAGYGYTF. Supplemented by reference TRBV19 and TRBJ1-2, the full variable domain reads DGGITQSPKYLFRKEGQNVTLSCEQNLNHDAMYWYRQDPGQGLRLIYYSQIVNDFQKGDIAEGYSVSREKKESFPLTVTSAQKNPTAFYLCASNHDRAAGYGYTFGSGTRLTVV.

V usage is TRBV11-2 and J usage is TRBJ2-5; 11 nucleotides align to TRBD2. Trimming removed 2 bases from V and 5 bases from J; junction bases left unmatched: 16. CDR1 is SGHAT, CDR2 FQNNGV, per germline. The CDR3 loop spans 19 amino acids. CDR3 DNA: TGTGCCAGCAGCTTAACCAGAGACGTGTGGGCTAGCGGGAGGGAGACCCAGTACTTC. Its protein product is CASSLTRDVWASGRETQYF.

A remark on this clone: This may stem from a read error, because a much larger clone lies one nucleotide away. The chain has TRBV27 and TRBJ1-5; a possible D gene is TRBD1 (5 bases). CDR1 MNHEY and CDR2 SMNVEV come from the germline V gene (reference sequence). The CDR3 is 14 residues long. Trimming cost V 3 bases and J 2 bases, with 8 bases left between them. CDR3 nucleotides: TGTGCCAGCAGTTTGCGGGGGGGCAATCAGCCCCAGCATTTT. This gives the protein CASSLRGGNQPQHF.

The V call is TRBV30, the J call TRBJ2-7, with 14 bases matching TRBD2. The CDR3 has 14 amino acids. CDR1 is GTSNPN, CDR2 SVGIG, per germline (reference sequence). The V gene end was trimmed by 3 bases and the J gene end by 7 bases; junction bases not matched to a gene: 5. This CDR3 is CAWSPGTSGSEQYF. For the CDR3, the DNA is TGTGCCTGGAGCCCCGGGACTAGCGGGAGTGAGCAGTACTTC.

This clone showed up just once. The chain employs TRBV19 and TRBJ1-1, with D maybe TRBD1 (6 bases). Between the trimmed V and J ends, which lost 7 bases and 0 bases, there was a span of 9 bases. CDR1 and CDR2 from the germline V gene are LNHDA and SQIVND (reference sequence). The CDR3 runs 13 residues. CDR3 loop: CASTGQLNTEAFF. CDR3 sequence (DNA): TGTGCCAGTACAGGACAGCTGAACACTGAAGCTTTCTTT.

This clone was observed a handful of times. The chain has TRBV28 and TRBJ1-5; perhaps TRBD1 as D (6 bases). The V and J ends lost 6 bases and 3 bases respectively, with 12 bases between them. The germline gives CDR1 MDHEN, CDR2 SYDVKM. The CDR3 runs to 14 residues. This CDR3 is CASSPTGNNQPQHF. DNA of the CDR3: TGTGCCAGCAGCCCTACAGGGAACAATCAGCCCCAGCATTTT. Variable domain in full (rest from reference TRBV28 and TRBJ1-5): DVKVTQSSRYLVKRTGEKVFLECVQDMDHENMFWYRQDPGLGLRLIYFSYDVKMKEKGDIPEGYSVSREKKERFSLILESASTNQTSMYLCASSPTGNNQPQHFGDGTRLSIL.

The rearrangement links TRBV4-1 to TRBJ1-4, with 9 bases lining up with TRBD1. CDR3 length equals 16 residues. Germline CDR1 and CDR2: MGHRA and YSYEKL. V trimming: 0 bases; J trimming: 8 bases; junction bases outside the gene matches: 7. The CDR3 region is CASSQDGTGTREKLFF. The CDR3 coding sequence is TGCGCCAGCAGCCAAGACGGGACAGGGACTCGGGAAAAACTGTTTTTT.

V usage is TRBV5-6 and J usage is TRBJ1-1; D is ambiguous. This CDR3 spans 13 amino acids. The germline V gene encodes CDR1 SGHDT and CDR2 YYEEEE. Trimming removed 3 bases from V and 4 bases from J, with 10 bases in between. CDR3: CASSSEVGTEAFF. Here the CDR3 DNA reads TGTGCCAGCAGCTCCGAGGTAGGCACTGAAGCTTTCTTT.

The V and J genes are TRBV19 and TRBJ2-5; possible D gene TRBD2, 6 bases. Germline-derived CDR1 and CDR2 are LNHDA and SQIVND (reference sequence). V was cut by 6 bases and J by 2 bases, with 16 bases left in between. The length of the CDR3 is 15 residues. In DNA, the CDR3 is TGTGCCAGTAGGCAGGGCGGGGCACGTCAAGAGACCCAGTACTTC. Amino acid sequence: CASRQGGARQETQYF.

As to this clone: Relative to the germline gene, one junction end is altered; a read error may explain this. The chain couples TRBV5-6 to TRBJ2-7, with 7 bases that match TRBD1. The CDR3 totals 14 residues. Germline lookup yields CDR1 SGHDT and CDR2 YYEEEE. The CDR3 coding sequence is TGTGCCAGCAGCAGGCCCGGACAGGCCCGTCATAGAAACTTC. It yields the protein CASSRPGQARHRNF.

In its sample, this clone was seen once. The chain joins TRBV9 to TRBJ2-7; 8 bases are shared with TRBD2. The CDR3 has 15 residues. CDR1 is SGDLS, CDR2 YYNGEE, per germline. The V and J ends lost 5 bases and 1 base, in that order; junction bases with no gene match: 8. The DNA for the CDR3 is TGTGCCAGCAGTCGGTTCGGGACTAGTTCCTACGAGCAGTACTTC. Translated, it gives CASSRFGTSSYEQYF.

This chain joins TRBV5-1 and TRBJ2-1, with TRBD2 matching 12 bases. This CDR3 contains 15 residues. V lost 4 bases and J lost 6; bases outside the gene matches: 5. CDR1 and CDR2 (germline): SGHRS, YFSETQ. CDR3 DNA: TGCGCCAGCAGCCAACTAGCGGGAGGTCCCAATGAGCAGTTCTTC. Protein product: CASSQLAGGPNEQFF.

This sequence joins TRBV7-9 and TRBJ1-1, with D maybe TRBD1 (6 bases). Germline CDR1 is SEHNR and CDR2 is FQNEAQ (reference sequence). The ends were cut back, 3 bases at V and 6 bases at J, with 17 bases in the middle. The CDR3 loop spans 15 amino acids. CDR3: CASSFPDSSFSEAFF. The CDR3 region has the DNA TGTGCCAGCAGCTTTCCGGACAGTAGCTTCTCTGAAGCTTTCTTT.